Detailed here is one TCR beta chain. This clone was seen only a few times. No cognate antigen has been identified for it. Base qualities were left out, and no much larger clone turns up one base away. The method behind the library was PCR. Reads for this sample came from an Illumina HiSeq 4000. High-throughput sequencing was used to profile the TCR beta-chain CDR3 region of every patient. On the study's bioinformatics: A classifier to discriminate distant-metastatic papillary thyroid cancer patients was built from CDR3 differences across clinicopathological groups. The Shannon index was used to measure repertoire diversity, and the Morisita-Horn index was used to measure how similar tumor and blood repertoires were. TCRdb reprocessed the public reads (quality trimming at Q25 with fastp, clone calling with MiXCR) and kept in-frame beta chains. The V and J calls reflect TCRdb's pipeline rather than the authors' work. In all, the sample holds around 16,000 clones, and around 13% of those were seen once. Roughly 30% of the sample is in the top ten clones.

This record comes from a study of metastatic and nonmetastatic thyroid tumors (dated by TCRdb to the early 2020s). About the study as a whole: The researchers compared repertoires between peripheral blood samples and tumor or nodule tissue samples from patients with malignant or benign thyroid disease.

The CDR3 holds 14 amino acids from the cysteine to the phenylalanine. Of the read, only the CDR3 DNA is kept; its 42 bases are in frame from base 1. V is clipped by 6 bases and J by 0 bases, and the sequence between their germline boundaries is 9 bases long. CDR1 and CDR2 (KGHSH, LQKENI) derive from the germline V gene. Overall results and qualifications from the work: In both blood and tumor samples, TCR beta diversity was reported to be significantly higher in malignant tumors than in benign nodules.

Before undergoing thyroid surgery, none of the patients had been given any kind of treatment. Using T-cell receptor beta sequencing, the study looked back at clinical samples from patients collected from about 2011 to 2019. The sample consisted of blood. The chain employs TRBV18 and TRBJ2-4, and TRBD1 may be the D gene, going by 5 matching bases. The clonotype originates from a female donor with papillary thyroid cancer or a benign thyroid nodule (not recorded which). Some clones in this sample may be carry-over from other donors' samples. The CDR3 region has the sequence CASSPTEAKNIQYF. The DNA sequence is as follows: TGTGCCAGCTCGCCGACAGAAGCCAAAAACATTCAGTACTTC.